What follows are 23 T cell receptor beta chains derived from one specimen sequenced in a study of breast tumors, draining lymph nodes, adjacent tissues. TCRdb ran MiXCR on the multiplex PCR reads and lists one entry per CDR3 protein. Of about 230,000 distinct CDR3 sequences detected, 32% appear once; the ten largest clones hold about 1.4%. Breast cancer patients provided tissue from their axillary draining lymph nodes. Material: axillary lymph node tissue. These receptors all come from a female donor with breast cancer. Some clones in this sample may be carry-over from other donors' samples.

The chain couples TRBV30 to TRBJ1-1; D not resolved. The CDR3 is 13 amino acids. Germline CDR1 is GTSNPN and CDR2 is SVGIG (reference sequence). Trimming took off 5 bases at V and 5 bases at J, with 15 bases between the two ends. This CDR3 is CAWLRLTGTEAFF. CDR3 in DNA: TGTGCCTGGCTGCGCCTTACGGGGACTGAAGCTTTCTTT.

V usage is TRBV5-4 and J usage is TRBJ1-2; no reliable D call. This CDR3 is 15 amino acids long. Germline CDR1 SGHNT, CDR2 YYREEE (reference sequence). The V and J ends lost 5 bases and 4 bases respectively, with 18 bases between them. CDR3 sequence (DNA): TGTGCCAGCAGACCCTACGGCACAGCCGGCTATGGCTACACCTTC. Translation: CASRPYGTAGYGYTF.

This clonotype was seen many times. The chain joins TRBV20-1 to TRBJ2-5; TRBD2 agrees at 7 bases. The CDR3 is 15 amino acids. V was clipped by 1 base and J by 2 bases; unmatched bases: 7. The germline V gene has CDR1 DFQATT and CDR2 SNEGSKA (reference sequence). CDR3 in amino acids: CSARVPGLRQETQYF. As DNA, the CDR3 is TGCAGTGCTAGAGTCCCGGGACTAAGACAAGAGACCCAGTACTTC.

This clonotype was detected ten times or more. The chain links TRBV20-1 to TRBJ2-6; D is unresolved. In germline, CDR1 is DFQATT, CDR2 SNEGSKA (reference sequence). CDR3 length: 14 amino acids. The V end lost 3 bases, the J end lost 2 bases, and 8 bases lay between the germline ends. The CDR3 reads CSARRLAGANVLTF. The DNA for the CDR3 is TGCAGTGCTAGGAGACTCGCTGGGGCCAACGTCCTGACTTTC.

The chain joins TRBV20-1 to TRBJ1-2; a possible D gene is TRBD1 (5 bases). CDR3 length equals 13 residues. The germline V and J ends were trimmed by 2 bases and 6 bases, with 13 bases remaining between them. Germline CDR1 is DFQATT and CDR2 is SNEGSKA (reference sequence). CDR3 amino acids: CSARRDLNHGYTF. CDR3 DNA sequence: TGCAGTGCTAGAAGGGACTTGAACCATGGCTACACCTTC.

Many counts were recorded for this clonotype. This chain links TRBV18 with TRBJ1-2, with a weak D call TRBD1 (6 bases). Germline V CDR1 and CDR2: KGHSH, LQKENI. The CDR3 is 14 amino acids. Between the trimmed V and J ends, which lost 2 bases and 7 bases, there was a span of 14 bases. CDR3 coding DNA: TGTGCCAGCTCACCATCGGTCTCGGGGGCTGGCTACACCTTC. Protein: CASSPSVSGAGYTF.

About this clonotype: This may come from a read error, since a much larger clone is one base off. The V call is TRBV30, the J call TRBJ2-7; D gene ambiguous. The CDR3 loop spans 15 amino acids. Trimming shortened V by 1 base and J by 7 bases, and 20 bases separated the two germline ends. In germline, CDR1 is GTSNPN, CDR2 SVGIG (reference sequence). CDR3 sequence (DNA): TGTGCCTGGAGTGCCGATCTCGGGTACGTCAATGAGCAGTACTTC. It codes for CAWSADLGYVNEQYF.

This clonotype was counted ten times or more. V is TRBV20-1 and J is TRBJ2-3, with 7 bases fitting TRBD1. The germline CDR1 and CDR2 sequences are DFQATT and SNEGSKA (reference sequence). With V trimmed by 0 bases and J by 4 bases, 7 bases remained unmatched. The length of the CDR3 is 15 residues. The CDR3 DNA sequence: TGCAGTGCTAGAGATCAACAGGGGTTCGCAGATACGCAGTATTTT. Its protein product is CSARDQQGFADTQYF.

The chain combines TRBV20-1 with TRBJ2-2, with 8 bases that match TRBD2. With 3 bases clipped from V and 4 bases from J, the junction kept 4 bases outside the gene matches. The CDR3 contains 14 residues. CDR1 and CDR2 (germline): DFQATT, SNEGSKA (reference sequence). The CDR3 DNA follows: TGCAGTGCTAGGGGGACTAGAAGCACCGGGGAGCTGTTTTTT. This encodes CSARGTRSTGELFF.

This clonotype has ten or more counts. A read error may explain this, as a much larger clone is one base away. J is TRBJ2-5 and V is TRBV20-1; possible D gene TRBD2, 6 bases. Germline V gene lookup returns CDR1 DFQATT and CDR2 SNEGSKA (reference sequence). The CDR3 consists of 12 residues. This chain's CDR3 is CSARSSRETPYF. The CDR3 region has the DNA TGCAGTGCTAGATCTAGCCGGGAGACCCCGTACTTC.

This clonotype turned up a few times. The chain joins TRBV28 to TRBJ2-1; 12 bases are shared with TRBD2. Per germline, CDR1 MDHEN and CDR2 SYDVKM. The CDR3 totals 16 residues. With 5 bases clipped from V and 2 bases from J, the junction kept 4 bases outside the gene matches. The CDR3 loop reads CASSPPSGRAYNEQFF. In DNA form, the CDR3 reads TGTGCCAGCAGTCCCCCTAGCGGGAGGGCCTACAATGAGCAGTTCTTC.

This clonotype was recorded many times. The chain couples TRBV27 to TRBJ2-3; 8 nucleotides agree with TRBD1. Germline V gives CDR1 MNHEY, CDR2 SMNVEV (reference sequence). The V and J ends lost 6 bases and 3 bases, in that order; junction bases with no gene match: 8. The CDR3 length is 15 residues. Here the CDR3 DNA reads TGTGCCAGCAGAAGGACAGGGTGGAGAACAGATACGCAGTATTTT. Encoded protein: CASRRTGWRTDTQYF.

There are many counts of this clonotype. The chain is built from TRBV18 and TRBJ2-5; D gene ambiguous. This CDR3 region has 12 residues. Per germline, CDR1 KGHSH and CDR2 LQKENI. Trimming pared 3 bases from V and 3 bases from J, leaving 5 bases between. The CDR3 region is CASSPGEETQYF. The CDR3 DNA reads as TGTGCCAGCTCACCTGGGGAAGAGACCCAGTACTTC. Complete variable domain (other parts from reference TRBV18 and TRBJ2-5): NAGVMQNPRHLVRRRGQEARLRCSPMKGHSHVYWYRQLPEEGLKFMVYLQKENIIDESGMPKERFSAEFPKEGPSILRIQQVVRGDSAAYFCASSPGEETQYFGPGTRLLVL.

This clonotype was detected a few times. This may stem from a read error, because a much larger clone lies one nucleotide away. The rearrangement links TRBV6-1 to TRBJ2-2; a weak D match, TRBD2 (5 bases). There are 15 residues in the CDR3. V lost 9 bases, J lost 5 bases, and 19 bases lay in between. Germline CDR1 reads MNHNS; CDR2 reads SASEGT. CDR3 sequence reads: CASSRGLIGTGELFF. The CDR3 DNA reads as TGTGCCAGTAGTCGCGGGTTGATTGGGACCGGGGAGCTGTTTTTT.

CDR3 sequence reads: CASSSALPVGETQYF. In DNA form, the CDR3 reads TGCGCCAGCAGTTCTGCGTTGCCTGTGGGAGAGACCCAGTACTTC. The chain couples TRBV5-1 to TRBJ2-5; D is undetermined. The CDR3 is 15 residues long. Trimming left V 5 bases short and J 4 bases short, with 18 bases between. CDR1 and CDR2 (germline): SGHRS, YFSETQ.

The J gene is TRBJ2-7, the V gene TRBV6-1; 8 positions agree with TRBD1. From germline, CDR1 is MNHNS and CDR2 SASEGT. Losses at the gene ends were 6 bases for V and 5 bases for J; bases not matched to a gene: 9. This CDR3 is built from 14 residues. CDR3 amino acids: CASSSLGQGHEQYV. The CDR3, as DNA: TGTGCCAGCAGCTCCTTAGGACAGGGCCACGAGCAGTACGTC.

This clonotype was counted ten times or more. V usage is TRBV19 and J usage is TRBJ2-2, with D perhaps TRBD1 (6 bases). The V and J ends lost 7 bases and 2 bases respectively, with 14 bases between them. The CDR3 extends over 15 amino acids. Germline assignment: CDR1 LNHDA and CDR2 SQIVND (reference sequence). The CDR3 sequence is CASTGQPINTGELFF. CDR3 bases: TGTGCCAGTACCGGACAGCCGATAAACACCGGGGAGCTGTTTTTT.

This clonotype was seen at least ten times. The rearrangement joins TRBV5-1 to TRBJ2-3; 9 bases line up with TRBD2. The ends lost 4 bases at V and 1 base at J; junction bases unmatched: 4. The length of the CDR3 is 15 residues. CDR1 is SGHRS, CDR2 YFSETQ, per germline. CDR3 protein: CASSPASGGTDTQYF. For the CDR3, the DNA is TGCGCCAGCAGCCCCGCTAGCGGGGGCACAGATACGCAGTATTTT.

In its sample, this clonotype was seen many times. The chain links TRBV5-6 to TRBJ1-3; no definite D call. The CDR3 covers 16 residues. Germline V gives CDR1 SGHDT, CDR2 YYEEEE. With 4 bases removed from V and 0 bases from J, the gap between germline ends came to 14 bases. The CDR3 DNA follows: TGTGCCAGCAGCCTGGCATACGGGATCTCTGGAAACACCATATATTTT. It is translated as CASSLAYGISGNTIYF. The variable domain in full, completed from reference TRBV5-6 and TRBJ1-3, reads DAGVTQSPTHLIKTRGQQVTLRCSPKSGHDTVSWYQQALGQGPQFIFQYYEEEERQRGNFPDRFSGHQFPNYSSELNVNALLLGDSALYLCASSLAYGISGNTIYFGEGSWLTVV.

Many counts were recorded for this clonotype. The chain combines TRBV24-1 with TRBJ2-5; 7 bases fit TRBD1. This CDR3 has 15 residues. Germline-derived CDR1 and CDR2 are KGHDR and SFDVKD. With V trimmed by 1 base and J by 3 bases, 4 bases remained unmatched. The CDR3 sequence is CATSDLKGAKETQYF. As DNA, the CDR3 is TGTGCCACCAGTGATTTAAAGGGGGCAAAAGAGACCCAGTACTTC.

With respect to this clonotype: At one of its ends the junction is not consistent with the germline gene, which may arise from a read error. The chain couples TRBV5-1 to TRBJ2-6, with D possibly matching TRBD2 (5 bases). The CDR3 contains 15 residues. CDR1 and CDR2 (germline): SGHRS, YFSETQ. As DNA, the CDR3 is TGCGTCAGCAGCTTGGGAGATGGGATCACAAACGTCCTGACTTTC. Encoded protein: CVSSLGDGITNVLTF.

This clonotype was seen many times. J is TRBJ1-2 and V is TRBV5-1; no reliable D call. Trimming took off 3 bases at V and 4 bases at J, with 7 bases between the two ends. Per germline, CDR1 SGHRS and CDR2 YFSETQ. The CDR3 contains 12 residues. CDR3 sequence reads: CASSSDVYGYTF. The CDR3 DNA reads TGCGCCAGCAGCTCGGATGTCTATGGCTACACCTTC.

The table lists this clonotype with many counts. V is TRBV30 and J is TRBJ2-2; D gene ambiguous. The CDR3 extends over 12 amino acids. CDR1 and CDR2 (germline): GTSNPN, SVGIG (reference sequence). V lost 0 bases and J 7 bases, leaving 6 bases between the germline ends. The CDR3 DNA reads TGTGCCTGGAGTGTAAGAGTCGGGGAGCTGTTTTTT. The encoded protein is CAWSVRVGELFF.